Below are 30 T cell receptor beta chains sequenced from a single sample in a study of T cells after yellow fever vaccination. MiXCR, run by TCRdb on the 5' RACE reads, gives a single entry per CDR3 protein. This sample has hundreds of thousands of distinct CDR3 sequences, with approximately 13% found just once. The starting material was PBMCs, obtained on the day of the yellow fever booster vaccination. The receptors were sampled from a man younger than 40 who received the YFV17D yellow fever vaccine.

This clonotype has a handful of counts. The V and J genes are TRBV25-1 and TRBJ2-7; D gene uncertain. This CDR3 is 11 amino acids long. V lost 3 bases to trimming and J lost 7 bases, with 7 bases between them. Germline loops: CDR1 MGHDK, CDR2 SYGVNS. CDR3 protein: CASSEGLEQYF. The CDR3 nucleotides are TGTGCCAGCAGTGAGGGTCTGGAGCAGTACTTC.

This rearrangement joins TRBV12-3 or TRBV12-4 to TRBJ1-1; D uncertain. This CDR3 has 15 amino acids. V lost 7 bases, J lost 1 base, and 16 bases lay in between. CDR3 region: CASTLGYISNTEAFF. The CDR3 DNA sequence: TGTGCCAGCACCCTTGGGTACATTTCGAACACTGAAGCTTTCTTT.

This clonotype appeared a few times. The genes are TRBV4-3 and TRBJ2-7; tentative D call: TRBD2 (7 bases). This CDR3 is 16 amino acids long. Between the trimmed V and J ends, which lost 4 bases and 0 bases, there was a span of 16 bases. Germline V CDR1 and CDR2: LGHNA, YSLEER. The CDR3 DNA reads as TGCGCCAGCAGCCGGGGGGGCGGTAGCGGCTCCTACGAGCAGTACTTC. Encoded protein: CASSRGGGSGSYEQYF.

This clonotype appeared a few times. In DNA, the CDR3 is TGCGCCAGCAGCTCGGGACTAGCGGGAGAATTGGATACGCAGTATTTT. Translating gives CASSSGLAGELDTQYF. V is TRBV5-1 and J is TRBJ2-3, with 14 nucleotides matching TRBD2. CDR1 and CDR2 (germline): SGHRS, YFSETQ. Germline trimming cut 3 bases from V and 6 bases from J; bases unmatched to any gene: 6. The CDR3 runs to 16 residues.

The table lists this clonotype with a few counts. The rearrangement joins TRBV5-4 to TRBJ2-3; 7 bases are a match to TRBD2. This CDR3 comprises 15 residues. J was trimmed by 3 bases and V by 0 bases; bases with no gene match: 4. Germline-derived CDR1 and CDR2 are SGHNT and YYREEE (reference sequence). The CDR3 bases are TGTGCCAGCAGCTTGGAGCTAGCGGTTACAGATACGCAGTATTTT. It specifies CASSLELAVTDTQYF.

This clonotype was counted only a few times. The V and J genes are TRBV7-8 and TRBJ2-3; unclear D gene. V was shortened by 1 base and J by 2 bases, with 10 bases between the two germline ends. The CDR3 extends over 15 amino acids. Per the germline V gene, CDR1 is SGHVS and CDR2 is FQNEAQ. CDR3 nucleotide sequence: TGTGCCAGCAGCTTAGAACAGATTTACACAGATACGCAGTATTTT. It translates to CASSLEQIYTDTQYF.

This clonotype was counted many times. This chain connects TRBV20-1 to TRBJ2-5, with a weak D call TRBD2 (6 bases). V was clipped by 5 bases and J by 3 bases, with 13 bases between them. The CDR3 contains 13 residues. Germline V gene lookup returns CDR1 DFQATT and CDR2 SNEGSKA (reference sequence). CDR3 sequence: CSAGGGGKETQYF. The CDR3 region has the DNA TGCAGTGCTGGTGGGGGAGGAAAAGAGACCCAGTACTTC.

The chain employs TRBV9 and TRBJ2-5; 8 bases are shared with TRBD1. V was clipped by 3 bases and J by 4 bases; unmatched bases: 8. Germline V lookup: CDR1 SGDLS, CDR2 YYNGEE. The CDR3 has 15 residues. CDR3 region: CASSGGQAPLETQYF. The CDR3 DNA follows: TGTGCCAGCAGCGGGGGACAGGCGCCTTTAGAGACCCAGTACTTC.

The chain combines TRBV12-3 or TRBV12-4 with TRBJ1-1; weak D call: TRBD1 (6 bases). This CDR3 is built from 15 residues. V was shortened by 6 bases and J by 1 base, with 15 bases between the two germline ends. The CDR3 spells CASSPGERTNTEAFF. In DNA form, the CDR3 reads TGTGCCAGCAGCCCAGGGGAGAGGACGAACACTGAAGCTTTCTTT.

This clonotype was seen a few times. The chain has TRBV6-6 and TRBJ1-1; D gene unclear. This CDR3 contains 13 residues. V dropped 0 bases and J dropped 5 bases, with 7 bases sitting between them. Germline CDR1 reads MNHNY; CDR2 reads SVGAGI (reference sequence). CDR3 DNA: TGTGCCAGCAGTTACTCGAAGGGAACTGAAGCTTTCTTT. It codes for CASSYSKGTEAFF.

The rearrangement links TRBV7-2 to TRBJ2-7; weak D call: TRBD1 (6 bases). This CDR3 has 14 residues. Germline V gene sequence: CDR1 SGHTA, CDR2 FQGNSA. Trimming left V 5 bases short and J 4 bases short, with 15 bases between. CDR3 amino acids: CASSLASRGYEQYF. CDR3 nucleotide sequence: TGTGCCAGCAGCCTCGCGAGCAGGGGTTACGAGCAGTACTTC. Drawing the rest from reference TRBV7-2 and TRBJ2-7, the complete variable domain is GAGVSQSPSNKVTEKGKDVELRCDPISGHTALYWYRQSLGQGLEFLIYFQGNSAPDKSGLPSDRFSAERTGGSVSTLTIQRTQQEDSAVYLCASSLASRGYEQYFGPGTRLTVT.

This clonotype was seen ten or more times. This sequence joins TRBV11-2 and TRBJ2-7; no clear D. The CDR3 sequence is 13 residues long. CDR1 and CDR2 from the germline V gene are SGHAT and FQNNGV. Trimming took 2 bases from V and 2 from J, leaving 7 bases between them. CDR3 sequence reads: CASSLSSAYEQYF. The CDR3 DNA sequence: TGTGCCAGCAGCTTATCGAGTGCCTACGAGCAGTACTTC.

In this sample, this clonotype turned up a few times. The V call is TRBV7-2, the J call TRBJ1-2, with a possible D match to TRBD1 (6 bases). Germline V gene sequence: CDR1 SGHTA, CDR2 FQGNSA. The CDR3 has 16 amino acids. The germline V and J ends were trimmed by 2 bases and 4 bases, with 17 bases remaining between them. CDR3 nucleotides: TGTGCCAGCAGCTTAAGTGGGGCCAGGGGCGGCTATGGCTACACCTTC. Amino acids: CASSLSGARGGYGYTF.

This clonotype appeared a few times. The V and J genes are TRBV29-1 and TRBJ2-4; maybe TRBD1 (5 bases). This CDR3 contains 13 residues. The V gene's germline CDR1 is SQVTM and CDR2 ANQGSEA. The CDR3 loop reads CSGAKGAKNIQYF. The DNA for the CDR3 is TGCAGTGGGGCAAAGGGAGCCAAAAACATTCAGTACTTC. The full variable domain, completed using reference TRBV29-1 and TRBJ2-4, is SAVISQKPSRDICQRGTSLTIQCQVDSQVTMMFWYRQQPGQSLTLIATANQGSEATYESGFVIDKFPISRPNLTFSTLTVSNMSPEDSSIYLCSGAKGAKNIQYFGAGTRLSVL.

The table lists this clonotype with a few counts. The chain employs TRBV5-1 and TRBJ2-2; possibly TRBD1 for D (6 bases). Germline V gene data show CDR1 as SGHRS and CDR2 as YFSETQ. The germline V and J ends were trimmed by 0 bases and 5 bases, with 14 bases remaining between them. The CDR3 is made up of 16 amino acids. The CDR3 bases are TGCGCCAGCAGCTTGGTGGACAGCTCTGTAACCGGGGAGCTGTTTTTT. Translation gives CASSLVDSSVTGELFF.

J is TRBJ2-3 and V is TRBV12-3 or TRBV12-4; D possibly corresponds to TRBD2 (6 bases). V lost 7 bases and J lost 5, with 16 bases in between. The CDR3 contains 14 residues. The CDR3 reads CASNVGTGEDTQYF. CDR3 DNA: TGTGCCAGCAACGTGGGAACGGGAGAAGATACGCAGTATTTT.

The J gene is TRBJ2-3, the V gene TRBV7-2, with TRBD2 matching over 9 bases. The CDR3 totals 14 residues. Per germline, CDR1 SGHTA and CDR2 FQGNSA. V shed 6 bases and J 5 bases; nucleotides not matched to a gene: 6. CDR3 DNA: TGTGCCAGCAGACGACTAGCGGAGATAGATACGCAGTATTTT. Its translation: CASRRLAEIDTQYF.

The chain employs TRBV7-2 and TRBJ2-7; a weak D match, TRBD2 (6 bases). Germline V gene data show CDR1 as SGHTA and CDR2 as FQGNSA. This CDR3 contains 14 residues. V lost 1 base, J lost 6 bases, and 13 bases lay in between. The CDR3 DNA reads as TGTGCCAGCAGCTTAGTCCCGGAGGGGCCCGAGCAGTACTTC. It yields the protein CASSLVPEGPEQYF.

This clonotype was recorded a few times. The V gene is TRBV7-9, the J gene TRBJ2-1; tentative D call: TRBD1 (6 bases). V lost 4 bases, J lost 6 bases, and 19 bases lay in between. The CDR3 totals 16 residues. The germline CDR1 and CDR2 sequences are SEHNR and FQNEAQ (reference sequence). The CDR3, as DNA: TGTGCCAGCAGCTCGCAGGGGTCAGTAGAAATCAATGAGCAGTTCTTC. Amino acids: CASSSQGSVEINEQFF.

This chain joins TRBV12-3 or TRBV12-4 and TRBJ2-3; the D is unclear. CDR3 size: 13 residues. Deletions cut 0 bases from V and 7 bases from J, with 8 bases between. This chain's CDR3 is CASSLALGNTQYF. In DNA form, the CDR3 reads TGTGCCAGCAGTTTAGCGTTGGGGAATACGCAGTATTTT.

The table lists this clonotype with a few counts. V gene TRBV11-2 combines with J gene TRBJ1-1; 9 bases map to TRBD1. Unmatched junction bases numbered 9, after V lost 5 bases and J lost 5 bases. The CDR3 runs to 15 residues. Germline CDR1 SGHAT, CDR2 FQNNGV. The CDR3 DNA follows: TGTGCCAGCAGCCCCCGTCCCGGGACAGGGACTGAAGCTTTCTTT. Protein product: CASSPRPGTGTEAFF.

This clonotype showed up just a few times. The junction shows a germline mismatch at one end, possibly a read error. V is TRBV19 and J is TRBJ2-1; D is perhaps TRBD1 (6 bases). CDR1 LNHDA and CDR2 SQIVND come from the germline V gene (reference sequence). The CDR3 is 11 residues long. The CDR3 DNA is TGTGCCAGTAGTACAGGGGTCGAGCAATTCTTC. Translating it yields CASSTGVEQFF.

This clonotype was seen a few times. The chain combines TRBV5-1 with TRBJ1-1; the D gene is possibly TRBD1 (5 bases). The ends were cut back, 6 bases at V and 1 base at J, with 10 bases in the middle. CDR1 SGHRS and CDR2 YFSETQ come from the germline V gene. The CDR3 loop spans 13 amino acids. The CDR3 loop reads CASTVGGNTEAFF. CDR3 in DNA: TGCGCCAGCACTGTCGGGGGGAACACTGAAGCTTTCTTT.

This sequence joins TRBV11-2 and TRBJ2-1; 9 nucleotides align to TRBD2. Germline V lookup: CDR1 SGHAT, CDR2 FQNNGV. The CDR3 covers 17 residues. Losses at the gene ends were 5 bases for V and 0 bases for J; bases not matched to a gene: 8. The CDR3 DNA sequence: TGTGCCAGCAGCACCCTAGCGGGACTAAGCTCCTACAATGAGCAGTTCTTC. Translating it yields CASSTLAGLSSYNEQFF. Using reference TRBV11-2 and TRBJ2-1 for the parts outside the CDR3, the full variable domain is EAGVAQSPRYKIIEKRQSVAFWCNPISGHATLYWYQQILGQGPKLLIQFQNNGVVDDSQLPKDRFSAERLKGVDSTLKIQPAKLEDSAVYLCASSTLAGLSSYNEQFFGPGTRLTVL.

The chain joins TRBV28 to TRBJ2-1, with 10 bases identical to TRBD2. V was pared by 6 bases and J by 6 bases, with 8 bases of the junction left unmatched. Per germline, CDR1 MDHEN and CDR2 SYDVKM. This CDR3 comprises 15 residues. CDR3 sequence reads: CASRTVASGGNEQFF. CDR3 nucleotides: TGTGCCAGCAGGACGGTGGCTAGCGGGGGCAATGAGCAGTTCTTC.

This clonotype was seen a few times. The gene calls are TRBV2 and TRBJ1-5, with TRBD1 as a possible D gene (6 bases). CDR3 length: 18 amino acids. V dropped 1 base and J dropped 4 bases, with 20 bases sitting between them. CDR1 and CDR2 (germline): SNHLY, FYNNEI. CDR3 DNA: TGTGCCAGCAGTGAAGGTCCGGTGGGGGGCGGACGGAATCAGCCCCAGCATTTT. Translated, it gives CASSEGPVGGGRNQPQHF.

This clonotype was counted between two and nine times. The rearrangement uses TRBV20-1 and TRBJ2-2; a weak D match, TRBD1 (6 bases). The CDR3 runs 14 residues. The V gene's germline CDR1 is DFQATT and CDR2 SNEGSKA (reference sequence). Trimming took 5 bases from V and 6 from J, leaving 16 bases between them. The CDR3: CSAPWGQASGELFF. The CDR3 DNA is TGCAGTGCTCCTTGGGGACAAGCCTCCGGGGAGCTGTTTTTT.

The chain is built from TRBV5-5 and TRBJ2-1; 12 bases agree with TRBD2. The germline gives CDR1 SGHKS, CDR2 YYEKEE (reference sequence). Trimming at V came to 0 bases and at J to 8 bases, leaving 9 bases not matched to a gene. The CDR3 extends over 17 amino acids. Here the CDR3 DNA reads TGTGCCAGCAGCTTGGCCCTAGCGGGAGGGCCCCTTGATGAGCAGTTCTTC. Its protein product is CASSLALAGGPLDEQFF.

The chain has TRBV20-1 and TRBJ2-3; 7 bases match TRBD2. This CDR3 has 15 amino acids. V lost 1 base and J lost 2; bases outside the gene matches: 6. Per the germline V gene, CDR1 is DFQATT and CDR2 is SNEGSKA (reference sequence). The CDR3 here is CSARALADNTDTQYF. Written as DNA, the CDR3 is TGCAGTGCTAGAGCTCTAGCGGATAACACAGATACGCAGTATTTT.

This clonotype was observed a handful of times. The rearrangement uses TRBV5-1 and TRBJ1-5; 10 bases align to TRBD1. The germline V gene has CDR1 SGHRS and CDR2 YFSETQ. V lost 4 bases and J lost 2; bases outside the gene matches: 3. The CDR3 runs 15 residues. The CDR3 loop is CASSIGTGGNQPQHF. The CDR3 nucleotides are TGCGCCAGCAGCATTGGGACAGGGGGCAATCAGCCCCAGCATTTT.